The 7 T cell receptor beta chains given below trace back to one sample, sequenced in a study of OX40 agonist ivuxolimab in advanced cancers. Clones were read by immunoSEQ multiplex PCR, and TCRdb kept only the in-frame ones, dropping some. The data show 40,000 to 55,000 clones, approximately 90% seen once. The material was CD4+ or CD8+ T cells sorted from blood, obtained in a trial of the OX40 agonist ivuxolimab. The receptors come from an adult with an advanced solid tumor such as melanoma, head and neck, liver or kidney cancer.

The chain has TRBV27 and TRBJ2-1; D is unresolved. There are 16 residues in the CDR3. Germline-derived CDR1 and CDR2 are MNHEY and SMNVEV (reference sequence). V was shortened by 3 bases and J by 0 bases, with 12 bases between the two germline ends. CDR3 sequence reads: CASSFLPLSSYNEQFF. CDR3 bases: TGTGCCAGCAGTTTTCTTCCCCTCAGCTCCTACAATGAGCAGTTCTTC.

For the CDR3, the DNA is TGTGCCAGCAGCACCCGGGACCGAAAGGGGAAACTGTTTTTT. It encodes CASSTRDRKGKLFF. The rearrangement joins TRBV21-1 to TRBJ1-4. TRBV21-1 is noted as a pseudogene. This CDR3 region has 14 residues.

The V call is TRBV28, the J call TRBJ2-2, with a tentative D call TRBD2 (5 bases). Germline assignment: CDR1 MDHEN and CDR2 SYDVKM. V lost 5 bases and J 3 bases, leaving 16 bases between the germline ends. The CDR3 sequence is 16 residues long. CDR3 amino acids: CASSPDREEDTGELFF. The CDR3 region has the DNA TGTGCCAGCAGTCCTGACCGTGAGGAGGACACCGGGGAGCTGTTTTTT.

This chain links TRBV28 with TRBJ2-3; no clear D gene. V lost 2 bases and J lost 2, with 5 bases in between. The CDR3 runs 13 residues. Per germline, CDR1 MDHEN and CDR2 SYDVKM. The CDR3 loop reads CASSLLNTDTQYF. In nucleotides, the CDR3 is TGTGCCAGCAGTTTACTGAACACAGATACGCAGTATTTT.

The V call is TRBV9, the J call TRBJ2-2; D gene uncertain. The CDR3 extends over 15 amino acids. In germline, CDR1 is SGDLS, CDR2 YYNGEE. V lost 0 bases to trimming and J lost 2 bases, with 8 bases between them. The CDR3 DNA sequence: TGTGCCAGCAGCGTAGGAGGCTCAAACACCGGGGAGCTGTTTTTT. Protein product: CASSVGGSNTGELFF. The full variable domain, in which reference TRBV9 and TRBJ2-2 provide the parts outside the CDR3, is DSGVTQTPKHLITATGQRVTLRCSPRSGDLSVYWYQQSLDQGLQFLIQYYNGEERAKGNILERFSAQQFPDLHSELNLSSLELGDSALYFCASSVGGSNTGELFFGEGSRLTVL.

A single count supports this clone. The CDR3 region has the DNA TGTGCCAGCAGGTCCAATCGACAGGGGGCCTACGAGCAGTACTTC. Translating it yields CASRSNRQGAYEQYF. This chain connects TRBV27 to TRBJ2-7; TRBD1 matches 9 bases. After removal of 6 bases from V and 2 bases from J, the junction contained 8 bases not matched to a gene. Germline CDR1 reads MNHEY; CDR2 reads SMNVEV (reference sequence). This CDR3 contains 15 residues.

The V and J genes are TRBV19 and TRBJ1-2; D is possibly TRBD1 (5 bases). CDR3 size: 17 residues. The germline gives CDR1 LNHDA, CDR2 SQIVND (reference sequence). V lost 2 bases and J 7 bases, leaving 23 bases between the germline ends. The CDR3 coding sequence is TGTGCCAGTAGTATATCAACATCTTCCGGGACCACCTCTGGCTACACCTTC. It codes for CASSISTSSGTTSGYTF.